The entry below describes one T cell receptor beta chain. The repertoire was sequenced with immunoSEQ multiplex PCR; TCRdb's copy has only in-frame clones and lacks some. The data contain approximately 250,000 clones, 70% to 90% of them singletons. The sample is drawn from a study of blood T cell repertoires in COVID-19. Trimming cost V 6 bases and J 6 bases; bases outside gene matches: 7. The CDR3 has 15 amino acids. CDR1 and CDR2 from the germline V gene are MDHEN and SYDVKM. The source is a woman in her 40s with acute COVID-19. Sample: PBMCs or T cells enriched from blood (not recorded which). The J gene is TRBJ1-5, the V gene TRBV28; TRBD1 agrees at 11 bases. The CDR3 nucleotides read TGTGCCAGCAGCCGGGGACAGGGGGTTGGTCAGCCCCAGCATTTT. This gives the protein CASSRGQGVGQPQHF.